This is a list of T cell receptor beta chains from one sample in a study of cytomegalovirus exposure and HLA in healthy donors. Assay: immunoSEQ multiplex PCR; the TCRdb copy retains only in-frame clones and omits some. The sample lists fewer than 120,000 clones, around 83% occurring once. The sequenced sample consisted of PBMCs. These receptors all come from a woman aged 60 to 75 in good health and CMV-seropositive. CDR3s include the opening cysteine and the closing phenylalanine or tryptophan. D genes are given only for firm matches. Some rows mark clone size as missing; the rest say once, few, many or name a class of expanded clone.

d_gene: .; v_gene: TRBV6-5; abundance: few; j_gene: TRBJ1-1; CDR3aa: CASTFGGGTEAFF; CDR3nt: TGTGCCAGCACCTTTGGGGGAGGCACTGAAGCTTTCTTT
d_gene: .; v_gene: TRBV27; abundance: .; j_gene: TRBJ1-1; CDR3aa: CASNDGWSTEAFF; CDR3nt: TGTGCCAGCAACGACGGGTGGAGCACTGAAGCTTTCTTT
d_gene: TRBD1; v_gene: TRBV6-5; abundance: .; j_gene: TRBJ2-1; CDR3aa: CASRATGGGEQFF; CDR3nt: TGTGCCAGCAGAGCGACAGGGGGCGGTGAGCAGTTCTTC
d_gene: .; v_gene: TRBV28; abundance: .; j_gene: TRBJ2-7; CDR3aa: CASSFDKSYEQYF; CDR3nt: TGTGCCAGCAGTTTTGACAAATCCTACGAGCAGTACTTC
d_gene: .; v_gene: TRBV28; abundance: .; j_gene: TRBJ1-3; CDR3aa: CASSNGGEGGNTIYF; CDR3nt: TGTGCCAGCAGTAATGGTGGGGAGGGGGGAAACACCATATATTTT
d_gene: TRBD1; v_gene: TRBV7-6; abundance: .; j_gene: TRBJ1-3; CDR3aa: CASSRTGGSGNTIYF; CDR3nt: TGTGCCAGCAGCCGGACAGGGGGCTCTGGAAACACCATATATTTT
d_gene: TRBD1; v_gene: TRBV2; abundance: few; j_gene: TRBJ2-7; CDR3aa: CASSVPWGQETYEQYF; CDR3nt: TGTGCCAGCAGTGTTCCGTGGGGACAGGAGACCTACGAGCAGTACTTC
d_gene: TRBD2; v_gene: TRBV5-1; abundance: .; j_gene: TRBJ2-1; CDR3aa: CASSLSLAGGEEQFF; CDR3nt: TGCGCCAGCAGCTTGTCACTAGCGGGAGGAGAAGAGCAGTTCTTC
d_gene: TRBD2; v_gene: TRBV7-3; abundance: .; j_gene: TRBJ2-3; CDR3aa: CASSSRLAGGPGADTQYF; CDR3nt: TGTGCCAGCAGCTCCAGACTAGCGGGAGGGCCGGGGGCAGATACGCAGTATTTT
d_gene: TRBD1; v_gene: TRBV4-1; abundance: .; j_gene: TRBJ1-2; CDR3aa: CASSQETRTGAYGYTF; CDR3nt: TGCGCCAGCAGCCAAGAAACCAGGACAGGGGCGTATGGCTACACCTTC
d_gene: .; v_gene: TRBV18; abundance: few; j_gene: TRBJ2-7; CDR3aa: CASSPLAISSYEQYF; CDR3nt: TGTGCCAGCTCACCATTAGCAATCAGCTCCTACGAGCAGTACTTC
d_gene: .; v_gene: TRBV19; abundance: .; j_gene: TRBJ2-3; CDR3aa: CASSIRRAQADTQYF; CDR3nt: TGTGCCAGTAGTATCAGGCGGGCCCAAGCAGATACGCAGTATTTT
d_gene: TRBD1; v_gene: TRBV27; abundance: .; j_gene: TRBJ2-7; CDR3aa: CASSSQGASGEQYF; CDR3nt: TGTGCCAGCAGTTCTCAGGGGGCTTCGGGTGAGCAGTACTTC
d_gene: TRBD2; v_gene: TRBV6-5; abundance: .; j_gene: TRBJ2-7; CDR3aa: CASSYLAGEAYEQYF; CDR3nt: TGTGCCAGCAGTTATTTGGCGGGAGAAGCCTACGAGCAGTACTTC
d_gene: .; v_gene: TRBV19; abundance: .; j_gene: TRBJ1-3; CDR3aa: CASLPANDWRGNTIYF; CDR3nt: TGTGCCAGTCTGCCCGCAAACGACTGGAGAGGAAACACCATATATTTT
d_gene: .; v_gene: TRBV6-5; abundance: .; j_gene: TRBJ2-1; CDR3aa: CASSATASTYNEQFF; CDR3nt: TGTGCCAGCAGTGCGACAGCTTCAACCTACAATGAGCAGTTCTTC
d_gene: .; v_gene: TRBV4-1; abundance: .; j_gene: TRBJ2-1; CDR3aa: CASSQDVAQAYNEQFF; CDR3nt: TGCGCCAGCAGCCAAGACGTAGCCCAAGCCTACAATGAGCAGTTCTTC
d_gene: .; v_gene: TRBV28; abundance: few; j_gene: TRBJ2-7; CDR3aa: CASSFHPKGEHYEQYF; CDR3nt: TGTGCCAGCAGTTTCCACCCAAAGGGAGAGCACTACGAGCAGTACTTC
d_gene: TRBD1; v_gene: TRBV6-5; abundance: .; j_gene: TRBJ1-2; CDR3aa: CASSPTGGIGYTF; CDR3nt: TGTGCCAGCAGCCCCACAGGGGGAATTGGCTACACCTTC
d_gene: .; v_gene: TRBV19; abundance: .; j_gene: TRBJ1-5; CDR3aa: CASSIGTFKSANQPQHF; CDR3nt: TGTGCCAGTAGTATTGGGACATTCAAAAGTGCGAATCAGCCCCAGCATTTT
d_gene: .; v_gene: TRBV5-1; abundance: .; j_gene: TRBJ2-5; CDR3aa: CASSGLFFQSTAEQYF; CDR3nt: TGCGCCAGCAGCGGGTTGTTTTTTCAATCGACAGCAGAGCAGTACTTC
d_gene: .; v_gene: TRBV6-6; abundance: .; j_gene: TRBJ1-1; CDR3aa: CASSYSRGGRVTEAFF; CDR3nt: TGTGCCAGCAGTTACTCTCGGGGGGGGCGAGTTACTGAAGCTTTCTTT
d_gene: TRBD2; v_gene: TRBV11-2; abundance: .; j_gene: TRBJ2-1; CDR3aa: CASSLFGTSGRFEQFF; CDR3nt: TGTGCCAGCAGCTTATTTGGGACTAGCGGGAGGTTTGAGCAGTTCTTC
d_gene: .; v_gene: TRBV6-6; abundance: .; j_gene: TRBJ1-6; CDR3aa: CAARGGSQNSPLHF; CDR3nt: TGTGCGGCGAGGGGAGGCTCACAGAATTCACCCCTCCACTTT
d_gene: .; v_gene: TRBV6-6; abundance: .; j_gene: TRBJ2-4; CDR3aa: CASRDSGYNIQYF; CDR3nt: TGTGCCAGCAGGGACAGCGGATACAACATTCAGTACTTC
d_gene: .; v_gene: TRBV11-3; abundance: .; j_gene: TRBJ2-1; CDR3aa: CASSRQGGLGNYNEQFF; CDR3nt: TGTGCCAGCAGCCGACAAGGGGGTTTGGGAAATTACAATGAGCAGTTCTTC
d_gene: .; v_gene: TRBV30; abundance: .; j_gene: TRBJ2-5; CDR3aa: CAWSVRSYQETQYF; CDR3nt: TGTGCCTGGAGTGTACGGAGTTACCAAGAGACCCAGTACTTC
d_gene: TRBD1; v_gene: TRBV5-6; abundance: .; j_gene: TRBJ1-5; CDR3aa: CASSYGQAGQPQHF; CDR3nt: TGTGCCAGCAGCTATGGACAGGCCGGTCAGCCCCAGCATTTT
d_gene: .; v_gene: TRBV7-6; abundance: .; j_gene: TRBJ1-1; CDR3aa: CASSSPATGYSNTEAFF; CDR3nt: TGTGCCAGCAGCTCACCGGCGACCGGGTACTCGAACACTGAAGCTTTCTTT
d_gene: .; v_gene: TRBV27; abundance: once; j_gene: TRBJ2-3; CDR3aa: CASSFGGGDTQYF; CDR3nt: TGTGCCAGCAGTTTCGGCGGGGGCGATACGCAGTATTTT
d_gene: .; v_gene: TRBV5-1; abundance: .; j_gene: TRBJ2-2; CDR3aa: CASSQTRQEGTGELFF; CDR3nt: TGCGCCAGCAGCCAGACACGACAGGAAGGCACCGGGGAGCTGTTTTTT
d_gene: .; v_gene: TRBV5-1; abundance: few; j_gene: TRBJ1-4; CDR3aa: CASSLGGLKAFRGKLFF; CDR3nt: TGCGCCAGCAGCTTGGGAGGATTGAAAGCGTTTAGGGGAAAACTGTTTTTT
d_gene: TRBD1; v_gene: TRBV28; abundance: .; j_gene: TRBJ2-7; CDR3aa: CASRPPGQGSPYEQYF; CDR3nt: TGTGCCAGCAGACCTCCGGGACAGGGGTCCCCCTACGAGCAGTACTTC
d_gene: TRBD1; v_gene: TRBV30; abundance: .; j_gene: TRBJ1-2; CDR3aa: CAWSVQGAGGYTF; CDR3nt: TGTGCCTGGAGTGTACAGGGGGCCGGTGGCTACACCTTC
d_gene: TRBD2; v_gene: TRBV5-1; abundance: .; j_gene: TRBJ2-1; CDR3aa: CASSLASGRYNEQFF; CDR3nt: TGCGCCAGCAGCTTGGCTAGCGGGAGATACAATGAGCAGTTCTTC
d_gene: .; v_gene: TRBV6-1; abundance: .; j_gene: TRBJ2-6; CDR3aa: CASSGQQANVLTF; CDR3nt: TGTGCCAGCAGTGGACAGCAGGCCAACGTCCTGACTTTC
d_gene: .; v_gene: TRBV5-1; abundance: few; j_gene: TRBJ2-3; CDR3aa: CASSFAAAGTDTQYF; CDR3nt: TGCGCCAGCAGCTTTGCGGCCGCGGGCACAGATACGCAGTATTTT
d_gene: TRBD2; v_gene: TRBV11-1; abundance: .; j_gene: TRBJ2-7; CDR3aa: CASSLYRTSGRPIFYEQYF; CDR3nt: TGTGCCAGCAGCTTGTATCGGACTAGCGGGAGGCCCATCTTCTACGAGCAGTACTTC
d_gene: .; v_gene: TRBV20-1; abundance: .; j_gene: TRBJ2-4; CDR3aa: CSARVCPF; CDR3nt: TGCAGTGCTAGAGTTTGTCCTTTC
d_gene: .; v_gene: TRBV19; abundance: .; j_gene: TRBJ1-3; CDR3aa: CASKFGGYSGNTIYF; CDR3nt: TGTGCCAGTAAATTCGGAGGTTACTCTGGAAACACCATATATTTT
d_gene: .; v_gene: TRBV5-8; abundance: .; j_gene: TRBJ1-6; CDR3aa: CASSRVHFNSPLHF; CDR3nt: TGTGCCAGCAGCCGCGTTCACTTTAATTCACCCCTCCACTTT
d_gene: TRBD1; v_gene: TRBV7-6; abundance: .; j_gene: TRBJ1-3; CDR3aa: CASSLDRGSGNTIYF; CDR3nt: TGTGCCAGCAGCTTAGACAGGGGTTCTGGAAACACCATATATTTT
d_gene: .; v_gene: TRBV6-5; abundance: .; j_gene: TRBJ2-1; CDR3aa: CASSLPGSYNEQFF; CDR3nt: TGTGCCAGCAGTCTTCCCGGTTCCTACAATGAGCAGTTCTTC
d_gene: TRBD2; v_gene: TRBV2; abundance: .; j_gene: TRBJ2-7; CDR3aa: CASSDVGGPYDEQYF; CDR3nt: TGTGCCAGCAGTGACGTGGGAGGGCCTTATGACGAGCAGTACTTC
d_gene: TRBD1; v_gene: TRBV5-1; abundance: .; j_gene: TRBJ2-5; CDR3aa: CASRVGDRGKQETQYF; CDR3nt: TGCGCCAGCAGAGTGGGGGACAGGGGGAAACAAGAGACCCAGTACTTC
d_gene: TRBD2; v_gene: TRBV6-1; abundance: few; j_gene: TRBJ2-1; CDR3aa: CASSVGLAGGLF; CDR3nt: TGTGCCAGCAGTGTGGGACTAGCGGGAGGGCTCTTC
d_gene: TRBD2; v_gene: TRBV5-1; abundance: .; j_gene: TRBJ2-7; CDR3aa: CASSLSGKASGIYEQYF; CDR3nt: TGCGCCAGCAGCTTGTCCGGGAAGGCTAGCGGGATCTACGAGCAGTACTTC
d_gene: .; v_gene: TRBV11-2; abundance: .; j_gene: TRBJ2-1; CDR3aa: CASSVSVSSGPFNEQFF; CDR3nt: TGTGCCAGCAGCGTTAGCGTATCGAGCGGGCCCTTCAATGAGCAGTTCTTC
d_gene: TRBD1; v_gene: TRBV5-1; abundance: .; j_gene: TRBJ1-1; CDR3aa: CASSLRGDSSTEAFF; CDR3nt: TGCGCCAGCAGCTTGAGGGGGGACAGCAGCACTGAAGCTTTCTTT
d_gene: .; v_gene: TRBV2; abundance: .; j_gene: TRBJ2-7; CDR3aa: CASSYSSEQYF; CDR3nt: TGTGCCAGCAGCTACTCTAGCGAGCAGTACTTC
d_gene: .; v_gene: TRBV6-5; abundance: .; j_gene: TRBJ2-7; CDR3aa: CASSYSSVSSYEQYF; CDR3nt: TGTGCCAGCAGTTACTCGTCGGTTAGCTCCTACGAGCAGTACTTC
d_gene: .; v_gene: TRBV7-9; abundance: .; j_gene: TRBJ1-1; CDR3aa: CSSSGRGAEAFF; CDR3nt: TGTTCCAGCAGCGGCAGGGGAGCCGAAGCTTTCTTT
d_gene: .; v_gene: TRBV6-5; abundance: .; j_gene: TRBJ2-2; CDR3aa: CASSKLDTGELFF; CDR3nt: TGTGCCAGCAGTAAACTGGACACCGGGGAGCTGTTTTTT
d_gene: .; v_gene: TRBV6-1; abundance: .; j_gene: TRBJ1-1; CDR3aa: CASSTGNTPFF; CDR3nt: TGTGCCAGCAGTACAGGGAATACGCCTTTCTTT
d_gene: .; v_gene: TRBV10-3; abundance: .; j_gene: TRBJ2-1; CDR3aa: CAISVKQGTRNEQFF; CDR3nt: TGTGCCATCAGTGTAAAACAGGGAACCAGGAATGAGCAGTTCTTC